Below, one T cell receptor (beta chain) is given with its context. Its antigen is currently not known. The input lacks base qualities; no much larger clone sits a single base away. The treatment or condition label on this specimen signifies: alpha-V12: anti-TRBV12 scFv linked to anti-CD3 scFv. T cells were expanded from blood mononuclear cells for two to three days using either anti-CD3 antibody OKT3 or CD3/CD28 Dynabeads. The anti-TRBV12 bispecific sample was derived from a coculture of Jurkat leukemia cells with normal T cells and was compared against an anti-CD19 bispecific control coculture. Expanded T cells were maintained in RPMI 1640 supplemented with 10% fetal bovine serum, recombinant human IL-2 (about 100 IU/ml) and IL-7 (roughly 5.1 ng/ml). Cocultures combined 50,000 or so normal T cells with 50,000 or so target cells and bispecific antibody in about 0.095 mL, incubated 15 to 20 hours at 37°C. Every bispecific antibody was made of two single-chain variable fragments expressed in a single-chain diabody format with a His tag. Effector T cells were obtained from healthy human donors, and peripheral blood mononuclear cells were isolated from leukapheresis samples by Ficoll density gradient centrifugation.

This sample was included in a study of beta chain bispecific antibodies for T cell cancers (dated by TCRdb to about 2021). Turning to the overall study: T cells from healthy donors were cocultured with T cell leukemia lines in the presence of bispecific antibodies, after which the depletion of each TRBV family was measured by TRBV sequencing of the surviving cells. On the cell surface, TRBV12 (TRBV12-3) was expressed by Jurkat cells, whereas TRBV5-5 was expressed by HPB-ALL cells.

Clipping removes 6 bases from V and 0 bases from J, with 8 as the unmatched junction base count. The germline V gene provides CDR1 SQVTM and CDR2 ANQGSEA. There are 15 amino acids in the CDR3, from cysteine to phenylalanine inclusive. The entry retains the CDR3 DNA only, 45 bases that are in frame from base 1. Libraries incorporated unique molecular identifier barcodes, which were used to quantify clonotypes. Qiagen AllPrep DNA/RNA Micro kits were used to isolate total RNA, and an Agilent TapeStation was used to check RNA quality. TCR beta libraries were constructed by 5' RACE, in which cDNA synthesis was followed by two PCR steps with TCR beta constant-region gene-specific primers. Sequencing of the TCR beta libraries was done on an Illumina MiSeq platform. The authors' analysis ran thus. Reads were processed with MIGEC, MiXCR and VDJtools. To get a clonotype's frequency, the unique molecular identifiers belonging to that clonotype were divided by all unique molecular identifiers in the sample. Nonfunctional TRBV genes classified in IMGT as pseudogenes or open reading frames, such as TRBV1, TRBV12-1 and TRBV21, were excluded. The public reads were reprocessed in TCRdb via fastp at Q25 and MiXCR, keeping in-frame beta chains. Each CDR3 protein appears once, grouped with its most common genes and DNA. None of the V and J calls come from the authors' own analysis; TCRdb made them. The sample table contains 20,000 to 25,000 distinct CDR3 sequences; only one count was recorded for approximately 2% of them. In total, the top ten clones hold 4.5% to 6.5% of the sample.

Study-wide findings and limitations: Except for the targeted genes and closely related genes, all other TRBV family members appeared to be unaffected by the TRBV-directed bispecific antibodies. Each sequenced sample mixed leukemia cell line cells with normal T cells, and most targeted TRBV signal came from the leukemia cells rather than normal T cells. Relative to anti-CD19, exposure to anti-TRBV12 lowered the TRBV12-3 share of total TRBV signal by roughly 99%, while TRBV12-4 dropped by more than 30%, a change that was not significant. Cross-reactivity of the anti-TRBV5-5 antibody with TRBV5-6 was attributed to high sequence similarity between the two genes.

Sequenced material: healthy donor T cells cultured with leukemia cells, taken from a culture containing a bispecific antibody targeting TCR Vbeta12. This receptor was identified in a human donor in good health. Some clones in this sample may be carry-over from other donors' samples. The chain was built from TRBV29-1 and TRBJ2-1; the junction holds 7 bases that match TRBD1. The CDR3 region has the sequence CSVQTGLPSYNEQFF. The nucleotide sequence is TGCAGCGTGCAGACAGGGCTTCCCTCCTACAATGAGCAGTTCTTC.